Many counts were recorded for the clone carrying this T cell receptor (beta chain). Its specificity is not known. The data belong to a study of T-cell reconstitution after alpha-beta-depleted transplantation in children. General study findings and limits: Reportedly, alpha-beta T cells present about two months post-transplant originated from several hundred expanded clones of graft origin. Newly produced T cells mostly provided counts and TCRbeta diversity after one year, as hyperexpanded clones declined. It was surviving recipient T cells and thymic progenitors that gave some patients high TCRbeta diversity at day 60.

V was trimmed by 5 bases and J by 11 bases, leaving 12 bases between them. This CDR3 contains 11 residues. Library preparation (for TCRbeta) was performed with unique molecular identifiers. MiXCR was run by TCRdb on the PCR reads, yielding one entry per CDR3 protein. This table has roughly 300,000 distinct CDR3 sequences, around a tenth appearing once. The chain uses TRBV12-3 or TRBV12-4 and TRBJ1-1; D call uncertain. The TCR originated in a male patient aged 2 to 10 who had a stem cell transplant for chronic granulomatous disease, so the T cells may come from the graft donor. Sequencing used peripheral blood, obtained 180 days after TCRalphabeta/CD19-depleted stem cell transplant. CDR3 DNA: TGTGCCAGCAGTCGACCTCCGCGGGCTTTCTTT. Protein: CASSRPPRAFF.